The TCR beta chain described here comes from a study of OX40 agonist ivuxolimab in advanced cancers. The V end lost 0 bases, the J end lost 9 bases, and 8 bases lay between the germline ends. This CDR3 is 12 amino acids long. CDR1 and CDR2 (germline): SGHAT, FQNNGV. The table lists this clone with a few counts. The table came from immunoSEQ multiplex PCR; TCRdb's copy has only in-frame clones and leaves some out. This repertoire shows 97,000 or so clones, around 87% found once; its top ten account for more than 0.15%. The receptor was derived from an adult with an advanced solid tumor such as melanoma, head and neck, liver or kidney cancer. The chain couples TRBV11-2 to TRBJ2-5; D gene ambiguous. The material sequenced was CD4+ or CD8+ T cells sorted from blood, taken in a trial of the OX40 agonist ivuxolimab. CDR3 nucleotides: TGTGCCAGCAGCTTAGATGAGGCGGCCCAGTACTTC. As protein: CASSLDEAAQYF.